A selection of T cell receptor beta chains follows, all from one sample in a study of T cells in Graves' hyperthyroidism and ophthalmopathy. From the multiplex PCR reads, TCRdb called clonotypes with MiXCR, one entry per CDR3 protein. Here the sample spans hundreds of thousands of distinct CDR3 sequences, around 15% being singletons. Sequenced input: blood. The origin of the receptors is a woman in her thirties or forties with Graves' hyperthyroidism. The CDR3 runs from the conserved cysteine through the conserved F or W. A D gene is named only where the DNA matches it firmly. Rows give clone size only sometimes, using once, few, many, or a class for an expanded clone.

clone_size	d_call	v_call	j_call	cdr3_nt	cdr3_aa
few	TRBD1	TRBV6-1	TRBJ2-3	TGTGCCAGCAGTGTGCGCCCCGGGACAGGGGTATCAGATACGCAGTATTTT	CASSVRPGTGVSDTQYF
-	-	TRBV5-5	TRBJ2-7	TGTGCCAGCAGCTCATTCTGGACACCCGAAATTTATACCTACGAGCAGTACTTC	CASSSFWTPEIYTYEQYF
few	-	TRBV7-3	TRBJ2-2	TGTGCCAGCAGCTCCCACGGGAGCCCCGGGGAGCTGTTTTTT	CASSSHGSPGELFF
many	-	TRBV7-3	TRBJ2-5	TGTGCCAGCAGCTTATTTGAAGGAAGGGGAGAGACCCAGTACTTC	CASSLFEGRGETQYF
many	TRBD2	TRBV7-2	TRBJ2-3	TGTGCCAGCAGCCACCTAGCGGGGCCCACAGATACGCAGTATTTT	CASSHLAGPTDTQYF
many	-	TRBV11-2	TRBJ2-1	TGTGCCAGCATTCGAACCCTGGGCCTAGTTAATCTCAATGAGCAGTTCTTC	CASIRTLGLVNLNEQFF
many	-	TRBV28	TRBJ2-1	TGTGCCAGCAGTTTGTGGGATGAGCAGTTCTTC	CASSLWDEQFF
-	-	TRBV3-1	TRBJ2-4	TGTGCCAGCAGCCAAAGCCAGGTAGCCAAAAACATTCAGTACTTC	CASSQSQVAKNIQYF
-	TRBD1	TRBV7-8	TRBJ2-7	TGTGCCAGCAGCCCCGGGACAGGCCACGAGCAGTACTTC	CASSPGTGHEQYF
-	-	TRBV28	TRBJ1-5	TGTGCCAGCAGTTCAGGACCGCTACATAGCAATCAGCCCCAGCATTTT	CASSSGPLHSNQPQHF
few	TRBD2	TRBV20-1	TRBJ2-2	TGCAGTGCTAGAGTACCTCCGGGACTAGCGGGAGATAAGGGGACCGGGGAGCTGTTTTTT	CSARVPPGLAGDKGTGELFF
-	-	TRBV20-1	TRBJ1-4	TGCAGTGCTAGAGATCTCCCGGGGCGGGGTAATGAAAAACTGTTTTTT	CSARDLPGRGNEKLFF
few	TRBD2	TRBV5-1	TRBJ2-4	TGCGCCAGCAGCCGGACTAGTTCCAACATTCAGTACTTC	CASSRTSSNIQYF
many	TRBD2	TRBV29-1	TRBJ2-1	TGCAGCGTTGGGCTCCTAGGAGCGGGAGCTGTCAATGAGCAGTTCTTC	CSVGLLGAGAVNEQFF
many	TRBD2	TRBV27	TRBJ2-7	TGTGCCAGCAGGAGCCTAGCGGGAGCTTTATCGGCCGAGCAGTACTTC	CASRSLAGALSAEQYF
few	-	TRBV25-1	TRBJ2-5	TGTGCCAGCAGTTCCCCCTCCGTTTCAAGCCAGGAGACCCAGTACTTC	CASSSPSVSSQETQYF
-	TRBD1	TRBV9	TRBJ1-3	TGTGCCAGCAGCGGGACAGGGGAATACACCATATATTTT	CASSGTGEYTIYF
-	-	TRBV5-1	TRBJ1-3	TGCGCCAGCAGCTGGGACGGGCGCTCTGGAAACACCATATATTTT	CASSWDGRSGNTIYF
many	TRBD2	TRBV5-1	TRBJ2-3	TGCGCCAGCAGACCAGCACTAGCGGGAGCGGCAGATACGCAGTATTTT	CASRPALAGAADTQYF
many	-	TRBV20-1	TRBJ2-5	TGCAGTGCTAGCCGGGACTCACAAGAGACCCAGTACTTC	CSASRDSQETQYF
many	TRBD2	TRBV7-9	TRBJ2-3	TGTGCCAGCAGCCGGACTAGCGGGAGGAACACAGATACGCAGTATTTT	CASSRTSGRNTDTQYF
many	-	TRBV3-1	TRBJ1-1	TGTGCCAGCAGCCAAGGGGTATGGAACACTGAAGCTTTCTTT	CASSQGVWNTEAFF
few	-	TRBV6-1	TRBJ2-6	TGTGCCAGCAGACCACCAGGGGATGGGGCCAACGTCCTGACTTTC	CASRPPGDGANVLTF
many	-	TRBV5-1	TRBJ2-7	TGCGCCAGCAGCTTTGCCGACAGCATAGCGGATCCCTACGAGCAGTACTTC	CASSFADSIADPYEQYF
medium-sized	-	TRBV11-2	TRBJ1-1	TGTGCCAGCAGCTTCGAGGCGGGGGCAGGGACTGAAGCTTTCTTT	CASSFEAGAGTEAFF
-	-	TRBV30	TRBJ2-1	TGTGCCTGGCGCGCCCAGGGCCTCTACAATGAGCAGTTCTTC	CAWRAQGLYNEQFF
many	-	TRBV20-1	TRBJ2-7	TGCAGTGCTAAGTCCGGGACAAGCCCCTACGAGCAGTACTTC	CSAKSGTSPYEQYF
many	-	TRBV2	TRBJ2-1	TGTGCCAGCAGTGGGACCGTCTCCTACAATGAGCAGTTCTTC	CASSGTVSYNEQFF
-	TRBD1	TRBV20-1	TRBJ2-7	TGCAGTGCTATCCTCGACGGGACAGGCAGCGGTTACGAGCAGTACTTC	CSAILDGTGSGYEQYF
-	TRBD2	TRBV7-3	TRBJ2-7	TGTGCCAGCAGCCAGGGCAGCGGGAGGGGCCCCTACGAGCAGTACTTC	CASSQGSGRGPYEQYF
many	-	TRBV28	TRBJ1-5	TGTGCCAGCAGTTTATGGGTCCAGCCCCAGCATTTT	CASSLWVQPQHF
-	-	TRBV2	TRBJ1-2	TGTGCCAGCACCCCTCTGGGGAACTATGGCTACACCTTC	CASTPLGNYGYTF
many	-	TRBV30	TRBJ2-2	TGTGCCTGGAGTCACGGGGGAACGGTCACCGGGGAGCTGTTTTTT	CAWSHGGTVTGELFF
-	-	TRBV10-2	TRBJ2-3	TGCGCCAGCGAAGACGCGGGAAGGGATACGCAGTATTTT	CASEDAGRDTQYF
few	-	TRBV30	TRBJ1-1	TGTGCCTGGAGTACCCCGCGGGTAGGGGGAATGAACACTGAAGCTTTCTTT	CAWSTPRVGGMNTEAFF
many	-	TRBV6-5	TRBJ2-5	TGTGCCAGCAGTTACTCAGGAGTAAGACAAGAGACCCAGTACTTC	CASSYSGVRQETQYF
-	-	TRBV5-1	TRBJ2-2	TGCGCCAGCAGTCCGGCAGGGGCGACCGGGGAGCTGTTTTTT	CASSPAGATGELFF
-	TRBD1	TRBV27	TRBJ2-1	TGTGCCAGCACCACGACAGGGCACTCCTACAATGAGCAGTTCTTC	CASTTTGHSYNEQFF
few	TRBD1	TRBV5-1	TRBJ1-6	TGCGCCAGCAGGGCCGGGACAGGGTTTGAGAATTCACCCCTCCACTTT	CASRAGTGFENSPLHF
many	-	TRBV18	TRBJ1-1	TGTGCCAGCTCCCGTTTGAGTGAAGACACTGAAGCTTTCTTT	CASSRLSEDTEAFF
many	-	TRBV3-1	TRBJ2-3	TGTGCCAGCAGCCAACAGGCCCCGCCCAGCACAGATACGCAGTATTTT	CASSQQAPPSTDTQYF
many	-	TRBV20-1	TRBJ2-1	TGCAGTGCTAGTGAGGTTTCAGGGCAGGCTGAGCAGTTCTTC	CSASEVSGQAEQFF
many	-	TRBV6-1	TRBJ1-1	TGTGCCTCCAGGTGGGACACCCAAGACTCTGAAGCTTTCTTT	CASRWDTQDSEAFF
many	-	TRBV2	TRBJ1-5	TGTGCCAGCAGTGCACAGGTATATAGCAATCAGCCCCAGCATTTT	CASSAQVYSNQPQHF
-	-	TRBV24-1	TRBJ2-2	TGTGCCACCAGTGATTTTAGTAGCGTACCGAACACCGGGGAGCTGTTTTTT	CATSDFSSVPNTGELFF
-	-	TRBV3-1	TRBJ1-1	TGTGCCAGCAGCCAATCCGGAGACGGGACTGAAGCTTTCTTT	CASSQSGDGTEAFF
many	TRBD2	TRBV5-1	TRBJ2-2	TGCGCCAGCAAGACTAGCGGAAATACCGGGGAGCTGTTTTTT	CASKTSGNTGELFF
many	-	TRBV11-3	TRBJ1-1	TGTGCCAGCAGCCGAGGTGTGAACACTGAAGCTTTCTTT	CASSRGVNTEAFF
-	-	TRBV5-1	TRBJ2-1	TGCGCCAGCAGCTTGGGCCCGGGAGAGTACAATGAGCAGTTCTTC	CASSLGPGEYNEQFF
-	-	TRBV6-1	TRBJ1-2	TGTGCCAGCAGTGGATGGGATAACTATGGCTACACCTTC	CASSGWDNYGYTF
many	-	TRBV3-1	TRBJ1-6	TGTGCCAGCAGCCAAGTAATGAATTCACCCCTCCACTTT	CASSQVMNSPLHF
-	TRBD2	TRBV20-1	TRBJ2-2	TGCAGTGCTAGAGAAGACAAAGCGGGAGGGAGCGGGGAGCTGTTTTTT	CSAREDKAGGSGELFF
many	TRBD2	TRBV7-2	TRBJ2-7	TGTGCCAGCAGCTTACAAAGCGGGAGCTACGAGCAGTACTTC	CASSLQSGSYEQYF
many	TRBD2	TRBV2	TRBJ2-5	TGTGCCAGCAGTGATGGAGCGGGGGGCCAAGAGACCCAGTACTTC	CASSDGAGGQETQYF